A selection of T cell receptor beta chains follows, all from one sample in a study of Tregs in tolerant kidney transplant recipients. Repertoires were generated with immunoSEQ multiplex PCR, while TCRdb's copy carries only in-frame clones and drops some. The table shows about 55,000 clones, with 91% occurring only once. The sample consisted of CD8+ T cells from blood (PBMCs), taken 24 months after the transplant. These receptors all stem from a human patient who received a combined kidney and bone marrow transplant. Some T cells may originate from the graft donor. Each CDR3 is given without its conserved first and last residue. The D gene is left open where the match is weak.

J,D,V,CDR3
TRBJ2-7,NA,TRBV13,ASSLRRREQY
TRBJ2-7,NA,TRBV6-5,ASSYSGDSSSYEQY
TRBJ1-2,TRBD1,TRBV30,AWSVHRGDGYT
TRBJ2-5,NA,TRBV9,ASSTGQFSGETQY
TRBJ1-1,NA,TRBV19,TSSIDWGYSEAF
TRBJ2-5,NA,TRBV27,ASTSTGGAETQY
TRBJ2-1,NA,TRBV30,ASPSGGPGNEQF
TRBJ2-6,NA,TRBV5-6,ASSLGAGANVLT
TRBJ2-7,NA,TRBV6-5,ASSHTTSYEQY
TRBJ1-5,NA,TRBV19,ASTSVSLGNQPQH
TRBJ1-1,NA,TRBV2,ASSGGLGRDAEAF
TRBJ2-3,TRBD1,TRBV11-1,ASSLIRGRGSFTDTQY
TRBJ2-2,TRBD2,TRBV10-3,AIRRLAGVNTGELF
TRBJ1-2,NA,TRBV6-1,ASSESSGYGYT
TRBJ1-2,TRBD1,TRBV4-2,ASSQVETAGGQVYGYT
TRBJ2-2,NA,TRBV6-5,ASSFRGELF
TRBJ2-7,NA,TRBV6-5,ASTSRGYEQY
TRBJ2-6,TRBD2,TRBV19,ASLSGVVSGANVLT
TRBJ2-7,NA,TRBV6-5,ASSYAGASYEQY
TRBJ2-7,TRBD2,TRBV6-5,ASSSRGGPYEQY
TRBJ1-1,NA,TRBV6-4,ASSEGVSTEAF
TRBJ2-2,NA,TRBV6-5,ASSPRDISELF
TRBJ1-1,NA,TRBV19,ASSGAAMNTEAF